The source of this TCR beta chain is a study of shared clonotypes between healthy human individuals. Study-level points and caveats: Across subsets, estimated richness was generally greater for naive than for memory populations.

Caucasian adults residing in Nashville, Tennessee made up all the donors. Investigators divided CD4+ cells into CD45RA+ naive and CD45RA-negative memory subsets. Libraries were prepared by immunoSEQ multiplex PCR; TCRdb keeps only in-frame clonotypes and omits some of them. The sample yields under 2,500,000 clones, approximately 96% seen once. CDR3 length equals 13 residues. Germline V gives CDR1 MNHEY, CDR2 SVGAGI. Deletions cut 6 bases from V and 0 bases from J, with 6 bases between. Comments on this clone: Its antigen is not known.

The genes are TRBV6-5 and TRBJ1-5; no clear D. This receptor was obtained from a man aged 18 to 30 in good health. Material for sequencing was naive CD4+ T cells sorted from blood. The subset is: CD45RA+ positively selected. This CDR3 is CASREYSNQPQHF. The CDR3 bases are TGTGCCAGCAGAGAATATAGCAATCAGCCCCAGCATTTT.